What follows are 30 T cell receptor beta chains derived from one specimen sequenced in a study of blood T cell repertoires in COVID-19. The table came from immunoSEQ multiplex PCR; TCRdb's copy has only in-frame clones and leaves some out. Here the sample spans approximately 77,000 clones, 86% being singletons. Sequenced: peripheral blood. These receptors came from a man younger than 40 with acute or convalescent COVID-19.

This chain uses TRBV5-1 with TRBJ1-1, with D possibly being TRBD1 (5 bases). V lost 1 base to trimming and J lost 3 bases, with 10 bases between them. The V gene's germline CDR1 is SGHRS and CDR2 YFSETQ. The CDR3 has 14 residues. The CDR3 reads CASSLLPRDTEAFF. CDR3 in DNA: TGCGCCAGCAGCTTGTTGCCCAGGGACACTGAAGCTTTCTTT.

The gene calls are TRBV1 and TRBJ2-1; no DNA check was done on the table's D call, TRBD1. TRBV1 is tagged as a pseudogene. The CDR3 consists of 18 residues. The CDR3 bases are TGCACCAGCAGCCAAGATTTTCCAGGGAAAAACTCCTACAATGAGCAGTTCTTC. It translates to CTSSQDFPGKNSYNEQFF.

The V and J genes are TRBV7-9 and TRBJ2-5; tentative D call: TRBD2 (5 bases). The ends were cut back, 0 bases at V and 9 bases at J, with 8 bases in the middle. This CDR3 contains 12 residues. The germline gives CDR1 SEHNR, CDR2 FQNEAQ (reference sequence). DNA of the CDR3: TGTGCCAGCAGCTTAGCAGGGAGATCCCAGTACTTC. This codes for CASSLAGRSQYF.

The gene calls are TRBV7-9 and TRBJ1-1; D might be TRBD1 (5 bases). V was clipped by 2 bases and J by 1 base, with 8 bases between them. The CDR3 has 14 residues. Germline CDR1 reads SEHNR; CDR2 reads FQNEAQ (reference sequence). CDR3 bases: TGTGCCAGCAGCTTACACGGGGGGAACACTGAAGCTTTCTTT. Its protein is CASSLHGGNTEAFF.

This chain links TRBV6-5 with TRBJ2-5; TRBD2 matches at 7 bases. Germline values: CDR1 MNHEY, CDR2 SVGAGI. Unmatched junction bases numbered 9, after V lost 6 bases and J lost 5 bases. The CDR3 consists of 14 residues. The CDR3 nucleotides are TGTGCCAGCAGGACCGGAGGGCGGGGGGAGACCCAGTACTTC. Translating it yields CASRTGGRGETQYF.

CDR3 amino acids: CASSLVLRQGYTGELFF. The CDR3 coding sequence is TGCGCCAGCAGCTTGGTATTGAGACAGGGTTACACCGGGGAGCTGTTTTTT. The V gene is TRBV5-1, the J gene TRBJ2-2; 7 bases are shared with TRBD1. Trimming at V came to 0 bases and at J to 3 bases, leaving 8 bases not matched to a gene. Germline V CDR1 and CDR2: SGHRS, YFSETQ. The CDR3 is 17 amino acids.

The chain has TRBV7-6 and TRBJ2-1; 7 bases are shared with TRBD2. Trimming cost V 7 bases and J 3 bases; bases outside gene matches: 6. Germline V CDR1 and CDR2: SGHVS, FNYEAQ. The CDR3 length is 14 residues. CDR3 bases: TGTGCCAGCAAGCGCTCTAGCGGCTACAATGAGCAGTTCTTC. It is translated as CASKRSSGYNEQFF. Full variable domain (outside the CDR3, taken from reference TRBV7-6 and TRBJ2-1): GAGVSQSPRYKVTKRGQDVALRCDPISGHVSLYWYRQALGQGPEFLTYFNYEAQQDKSGLPNDRFSAERPEGSISTLTIQRTEQRDSAMYRCASKRSSGYNEQFFGPGTRLTVL.

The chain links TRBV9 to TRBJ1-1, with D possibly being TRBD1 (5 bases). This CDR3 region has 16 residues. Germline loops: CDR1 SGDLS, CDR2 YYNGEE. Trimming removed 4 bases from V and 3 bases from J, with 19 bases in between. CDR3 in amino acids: CASSLLEQGTHTEAFF. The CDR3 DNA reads TGTGCCAGCAGCCTCCTAGAGCAGGGAACTCACACTGAAGCTTTCTTT.

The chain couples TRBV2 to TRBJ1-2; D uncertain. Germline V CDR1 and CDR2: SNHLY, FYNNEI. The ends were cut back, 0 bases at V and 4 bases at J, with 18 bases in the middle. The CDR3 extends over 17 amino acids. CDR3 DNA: TGTGCCAGCAGTGAAGCGTTCGGGGAGAGTCGCATCTATGGCTACACCTTC. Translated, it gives CASSEAFGESRIYGYTF.

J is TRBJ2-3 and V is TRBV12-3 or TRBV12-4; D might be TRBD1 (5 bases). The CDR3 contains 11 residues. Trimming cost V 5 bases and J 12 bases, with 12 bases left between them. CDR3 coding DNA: TGTGCCAGCAGTCCGACAGACATACAGTATTTT. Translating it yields CASSPTDIQYF.

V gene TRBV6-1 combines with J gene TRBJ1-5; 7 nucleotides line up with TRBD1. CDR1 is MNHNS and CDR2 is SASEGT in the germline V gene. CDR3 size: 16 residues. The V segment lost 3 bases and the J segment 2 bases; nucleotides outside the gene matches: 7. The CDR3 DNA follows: TGTGCCAGCAGTGATATCGGACAGGAACGCAATCAGCCCCAGCATTTT. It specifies CASSDIGQERNQPQHF.

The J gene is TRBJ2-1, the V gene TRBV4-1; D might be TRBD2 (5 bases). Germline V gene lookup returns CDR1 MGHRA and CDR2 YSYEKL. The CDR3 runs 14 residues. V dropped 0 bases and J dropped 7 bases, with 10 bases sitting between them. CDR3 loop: CASSQDPPGNEQFF. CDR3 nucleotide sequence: TGCGCCAGCAGCCAAGATCCCCCGGGGAATGAGCAGTTCTTC.

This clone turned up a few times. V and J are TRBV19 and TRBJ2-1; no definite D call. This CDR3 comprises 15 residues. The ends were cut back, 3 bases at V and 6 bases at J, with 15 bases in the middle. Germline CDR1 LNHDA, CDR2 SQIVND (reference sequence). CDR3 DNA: TGTGCCAGTAGTATGAACCTAGGTTCGGGCAATGAGCAGTTCTTC. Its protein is CASSMNLGSGNEQFF.

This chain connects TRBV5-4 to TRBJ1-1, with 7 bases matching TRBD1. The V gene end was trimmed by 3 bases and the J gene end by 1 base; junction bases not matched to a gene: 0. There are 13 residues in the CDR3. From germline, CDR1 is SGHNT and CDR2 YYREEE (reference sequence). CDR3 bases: TGTGCCAGCAGCTGGGACAGGAACACTGAAGCTTTCTTT. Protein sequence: CASSWDRNTEAFF.

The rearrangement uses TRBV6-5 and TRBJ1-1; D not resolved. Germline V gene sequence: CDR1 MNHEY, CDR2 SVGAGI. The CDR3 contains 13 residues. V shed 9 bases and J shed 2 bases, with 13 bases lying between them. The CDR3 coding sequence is TGTGCCAGTTACAACGGCGGCAACACTGAAGCTTTCTTT. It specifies CASYNGGNTEAFF.

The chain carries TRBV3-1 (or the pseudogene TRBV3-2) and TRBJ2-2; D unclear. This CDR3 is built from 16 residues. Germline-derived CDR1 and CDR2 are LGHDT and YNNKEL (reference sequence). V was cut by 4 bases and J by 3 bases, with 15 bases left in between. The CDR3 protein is CASSLPMGLDTGELFF. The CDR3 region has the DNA TGTGCCAGCAGCCTCCCGATGGGCCTCGACACCGGGGAGCTGTTTTTT.

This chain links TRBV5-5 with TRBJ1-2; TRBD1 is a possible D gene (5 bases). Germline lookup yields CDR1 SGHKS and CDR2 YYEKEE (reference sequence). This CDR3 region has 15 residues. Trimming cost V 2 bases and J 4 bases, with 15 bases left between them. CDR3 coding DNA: TGTGCCAGCAGCTTCGGCGGGGGGGGTAGCTATGGCTACACCTTC. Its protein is CASSFGGGGSYGYTF.

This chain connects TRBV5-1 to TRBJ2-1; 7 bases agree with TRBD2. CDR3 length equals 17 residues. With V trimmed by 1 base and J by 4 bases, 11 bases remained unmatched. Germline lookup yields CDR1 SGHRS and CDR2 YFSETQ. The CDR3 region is CASSLRSRSSGYNEQFF. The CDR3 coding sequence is TGCGCCAGCAGCTTGAGGTCTAGGTCTAGCGGATACAATGAGCAGTTCTTC.

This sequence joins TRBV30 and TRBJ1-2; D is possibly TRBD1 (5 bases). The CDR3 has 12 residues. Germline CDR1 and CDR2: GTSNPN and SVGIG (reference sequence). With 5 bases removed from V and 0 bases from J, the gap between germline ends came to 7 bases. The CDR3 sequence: CAWAGTNYGYTF. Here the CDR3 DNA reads TGTGCCTGGGCAGGGACTAACTATGGCTACACCTTC.

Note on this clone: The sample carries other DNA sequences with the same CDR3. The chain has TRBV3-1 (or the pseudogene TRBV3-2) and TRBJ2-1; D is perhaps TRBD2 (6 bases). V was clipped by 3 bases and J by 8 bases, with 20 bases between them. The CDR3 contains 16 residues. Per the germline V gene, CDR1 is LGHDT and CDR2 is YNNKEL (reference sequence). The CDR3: CASSHLRGGQSHEQFF. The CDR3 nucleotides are TGTGCCAGCAGCCACCTCCGAGGAGGGCAGTCCCATGAGCAGTTCTTC.

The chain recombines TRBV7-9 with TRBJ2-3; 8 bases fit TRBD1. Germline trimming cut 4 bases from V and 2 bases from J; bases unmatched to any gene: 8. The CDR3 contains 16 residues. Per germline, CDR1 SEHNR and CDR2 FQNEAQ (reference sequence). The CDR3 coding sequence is TGTGCCAGCAGCTACAGACAGGGGCTCCACACAGATACGCAGTATTTT. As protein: CASSYRQGLHTDTQYF.

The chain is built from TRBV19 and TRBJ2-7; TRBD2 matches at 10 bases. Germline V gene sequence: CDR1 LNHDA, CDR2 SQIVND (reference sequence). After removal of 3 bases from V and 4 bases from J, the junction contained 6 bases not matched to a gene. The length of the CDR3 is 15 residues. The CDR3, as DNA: TGTGCCAGTAGTATCGCACTAGCGGGGCCATACGAGCAGTACTTC. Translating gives CASSIALAGPYEQYF. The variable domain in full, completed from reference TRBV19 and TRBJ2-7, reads DGGITQSPKYLFRKEGQNVTLSCEQNLNHDAMYWYRQDPGQGLRLIYYSQIVNDFQKGDIAEGYSVSREKKESFPLTVTSAQKNPTAFYLCASSIALAGPYEQYFGPGTRLTVT.

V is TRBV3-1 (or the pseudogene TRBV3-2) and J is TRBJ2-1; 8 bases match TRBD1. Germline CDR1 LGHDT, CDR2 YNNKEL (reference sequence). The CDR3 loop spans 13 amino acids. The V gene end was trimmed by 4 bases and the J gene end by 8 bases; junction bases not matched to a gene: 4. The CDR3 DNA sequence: TGTGCCAGCAGCCGCACAGGGGGGCATGAGCAGTTCTTC. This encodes CASSRTGGHEQFF.

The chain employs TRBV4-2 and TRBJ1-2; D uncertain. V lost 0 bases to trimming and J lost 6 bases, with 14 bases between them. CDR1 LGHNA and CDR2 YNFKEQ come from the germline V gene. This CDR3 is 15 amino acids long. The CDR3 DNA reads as TGTGCCAGCAGCCAAGACTTGGCGCAGGTCCATGGCTACACCTTC. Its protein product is CASSQDLAQVHGYTF.

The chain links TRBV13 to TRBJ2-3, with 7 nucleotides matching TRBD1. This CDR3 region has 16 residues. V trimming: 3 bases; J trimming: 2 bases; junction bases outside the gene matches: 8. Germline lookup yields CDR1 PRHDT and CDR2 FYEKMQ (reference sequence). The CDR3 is CASSFQGTAFTDTQYF. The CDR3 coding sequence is TGTGCCAGCAGCTTTCAAGGGACAGCCTTCACAGATACGCAGTATTTT.

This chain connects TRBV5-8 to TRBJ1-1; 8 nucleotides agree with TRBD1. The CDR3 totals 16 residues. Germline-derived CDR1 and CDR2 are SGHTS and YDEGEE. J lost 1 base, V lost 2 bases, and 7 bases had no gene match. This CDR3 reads CASSFVTGVTNTEAFF. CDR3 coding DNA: TGTGCCAGCAGCTTCGTGACAGGGGTGACGAACACTGAAGCTTTCTTT.

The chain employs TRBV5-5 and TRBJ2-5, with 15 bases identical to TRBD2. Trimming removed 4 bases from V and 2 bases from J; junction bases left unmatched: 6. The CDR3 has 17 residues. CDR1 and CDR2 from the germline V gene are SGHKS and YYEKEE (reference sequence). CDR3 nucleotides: TGTGCCAGCAGCCCGGGACTAGCGGGGGGAATACAAGAGACCCAGTACTTC. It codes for CASSPGLAGGIQETQYF. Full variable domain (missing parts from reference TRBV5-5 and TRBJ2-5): DAGVTQSPTHLIKTRGQQVTLRCSPISGHKSVSWYQQVLGQGPQFIFQYYEKEERGRGNFPDRFSARQFPNYSSELNVNALLLGDSALYLCASSPGLAGGIQETQYFGPGTRLLVL.

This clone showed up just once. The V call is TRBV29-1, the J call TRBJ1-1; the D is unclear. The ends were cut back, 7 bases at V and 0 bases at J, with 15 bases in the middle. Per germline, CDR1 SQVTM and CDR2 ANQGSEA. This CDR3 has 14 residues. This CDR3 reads CSAAGSPMNTEAFF. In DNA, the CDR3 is TGCAGCGCTGCGGGGTCTCCGATGAACACTGAAGCTTTCTTT.

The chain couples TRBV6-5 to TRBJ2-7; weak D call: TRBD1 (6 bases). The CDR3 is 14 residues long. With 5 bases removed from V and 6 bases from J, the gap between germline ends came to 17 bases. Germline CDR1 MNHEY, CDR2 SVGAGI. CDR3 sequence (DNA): TGTGCCAGCAGTCCCCCGGACAGCTGGACCGAGCAGTACGTC. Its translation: CASSPPDSWTEQYV.

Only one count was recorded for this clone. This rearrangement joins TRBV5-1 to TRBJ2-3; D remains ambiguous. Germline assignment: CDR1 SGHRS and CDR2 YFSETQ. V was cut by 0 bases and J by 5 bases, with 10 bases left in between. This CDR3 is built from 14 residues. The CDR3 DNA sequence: TGCGCCAGCAGCTTGGTGAGCACTGGAGATACGCAGTATTTT. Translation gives CASSLVSTGDTQYF.